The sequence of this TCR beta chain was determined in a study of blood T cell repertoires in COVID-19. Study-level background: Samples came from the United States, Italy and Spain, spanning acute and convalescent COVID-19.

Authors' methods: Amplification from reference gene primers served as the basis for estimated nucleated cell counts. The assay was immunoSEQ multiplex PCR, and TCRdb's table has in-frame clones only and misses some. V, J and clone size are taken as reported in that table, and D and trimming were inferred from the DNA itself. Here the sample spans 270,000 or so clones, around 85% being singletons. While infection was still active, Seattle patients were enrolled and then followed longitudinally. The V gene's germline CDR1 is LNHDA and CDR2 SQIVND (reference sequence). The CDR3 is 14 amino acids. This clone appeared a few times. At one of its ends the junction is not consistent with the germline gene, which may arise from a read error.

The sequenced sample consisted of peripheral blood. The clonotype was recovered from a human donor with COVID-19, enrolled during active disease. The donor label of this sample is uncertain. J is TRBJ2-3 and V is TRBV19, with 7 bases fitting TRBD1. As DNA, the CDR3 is TGTGCCAGTAGTTTAGACAGGGTAGCAGATACGCAGTATTTT. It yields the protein CASSLDRVADTQYF.